One sample yielded the 7 T cell receptor beta chains listed below, sequenced in a study of blood T cell repertoires in COVID-19. TCRdb's table, derived via immunoSEQ multiplex PCR, lists solely in-frame clones and lacks some. The sample holds 92,000 or so clones, about 87% seen once. Sequencing input: peripheral blood. The receptors derive from a man between 60 and 70 years old with acute or convalescent COVID-19.

CDR3 bases: TGTGCCAGCAGCCAAAACAGGGGATTCCAAGAGACCCAGTACTTC. This sequence encodes CASSQNRGFQETQYF. This chain joins TRBV3-1 (or the pseudogene TRBV3-2) and TRBJ2-5, with TRBD1 matching 7 bases. CDR1 and CDR2 from the germline V gene are LGHDT and YNNKEL (reference sequence). V shed 2 bases, J shed 1 base, and the junction held 4 bases outside the gene matches. The CDR3 loop spans 15 amino acids.

V is TRBV11-1 and J is TRBJ2-1; D unresolved. Germline CDR1 and CDR2: SGHAT and FQDESV (reference sequence). CDR3 length: 15 amino acids. Trimming left V 0 bases short and J 10 bases short, with 16 bases between. CDR3 bases: TGTGCCAGCAGCTTAGCGGCTCCCGCGTCTAGAGAGCAGTTCTTC. Its translation: CASSLAAPASREQFF.

The chain joins TRBV11-1 to TRBJ1-1; 7 nucleotides align to TRBD1. CDR3 length: 16 amino acids. Germline trimming cut 0 bases from V and 1 base from J; bases unmatched to any gene: 5. Germline V gives CDR1 SGHAT, CDR2 FQDESV (reference sequence). In DNA form, the CDR3 reads TGTGCCAGCAGCTTAGCCGGACAGGCATGGAACACTGAAGCTTTCTTT. It specifies CASSLAGQAWNTEAFF.

The CDR3 is CASSVRGESPLHF. CDR3 nucleotides: TGTGCCAGCAGTGTCAGGGGGGAATCACCCCTCCACTTT. The chain is built from TRBV28 and TRBJ1-6; 7 bases align to TRBD1. The CDR3 length is 13 residues. V shed 5 bases and J 10 bases; nucleotides not matched to a gene: 5. Germline CDR1 reads MDHEN; CDR2 reads SYDVKM.

The chain is built from TRBV12-3 or TRBV12-4 and TRBJ1-2; D perhaps matches TRBD1 (5 bases). Trimming took 5 bases from V and 10 from J, leaving 14 bases between them. The CDR3 has 12 amino acids. The DNA of the CDR3 is TGTGCCAGCAGTCCGCCAGGGAATGACTACACCTTC. Its protein product is CASSPPGNDYTF.

In its sample, this clone was seen once. The V gene is TRBV7-9, the J gene TRBJ2-2; 7 bases fit TRBD1. The germline V gene has CDR1 SEHNR and CDR2 FQNEAQ (reference sequence). This CDR3 is built from 14 residues. The junction had 6 bases not matched to a gene; V was cut back by 8 bases and J by 3 bases. The CDR3 protein is CASWPGQYTGELFF. The DNA of the CDR3 is TGTGCCAGCTGGCCGGGACAGTACACCGGGGAGCTGTTTTTT.

The chain couples TRBV6-6 to TRBJ1-2, with a possible D match to TRBD1 (6 bases). CDR3 length: 11 amino acids. The germline CDR1 and CDR2 sequences are MNHNY and SVGAGI (reference sequence). The CDR3 DNA is TGTGCGACGAGGAGGGGGGGAGGCTACACCTTC. This encodes CATRRGGGYTF.